The 3 T cell receptor beta chains below were found in one sample sequenced in a study of blood T cell repertoires in COVID-19 (dated by TCRdb to the early 2020s). Library prep was done by the immunoSEQ multiplex PCR assay. TCRdb re-hosts the immuneACCESS table, in-frame sequences only. Its copies lack some clones; in the studies checked, an unresolved V gene accounts for under half of them, and the cause for the rest is not known. Counted in this sample were approximately 110,000 clones; 85% of them appeared once. Of the sample, roughly 4% falls within the top ten clones. The sample taken for sequencing was peripheral blood. The source of these receptors is a middle-aged man with acute or convalescent COVID-19.

The chain employs TRBV4-2 and TRBJ1-3; 8 bases are a match to TRBD1. J gave up 2 bases and V 1 base, and 4 bases lay outside the gene matches. This CDR3 region has 16 residues. Germline CDR1 is LGHNA and CDR2 is YNFKEQ. The CDR3 region has the DNA TGTGCCAGCAGCCAAGGGCAGGGGGCAGCTGGAAACACCATATATTTT. Protein sequence: CASSQGQGAAGNTIYF.

The chain has TRBV3-1 (or the pseudogene TRBV3-2) and TRBJ2-2, with 8 bases identical to TRBD2. The CDR3 contains 16 residues. The junction had 14 bases not matched to a gene; V was cut back by 6 bases and J by 8 bases. The germline V gene encodes CDR1 LGHDT and CDR2 YNNKEL (reference sequence). The CDR3 DNA is TGTGCCAGCAGAGAGGGACGGGGGGGCCGATTTGGGGAGCTGTTTTTT. It translates to CASREGRGGRFGELFF.

The sample holds one count of this clone. The chain is built from TRBV4-1 and TRBJ2-7, with 8 bases lining up with TRBD1. Germline trimming cut 1 base from V and 3 bases from J; bases unmatched to any gene: 8. Germline assignment: CDR1 MGHRA and CDR2 YSYEKL. This CDR3 is built from 16 residues. The CDR3 DNA follows: TGCGCCAGCAGCCAAGCCCCGGGACAGGCGATCTACGAGCAGTACTTC. Translation: CASSQAPGQAIYEQYF.